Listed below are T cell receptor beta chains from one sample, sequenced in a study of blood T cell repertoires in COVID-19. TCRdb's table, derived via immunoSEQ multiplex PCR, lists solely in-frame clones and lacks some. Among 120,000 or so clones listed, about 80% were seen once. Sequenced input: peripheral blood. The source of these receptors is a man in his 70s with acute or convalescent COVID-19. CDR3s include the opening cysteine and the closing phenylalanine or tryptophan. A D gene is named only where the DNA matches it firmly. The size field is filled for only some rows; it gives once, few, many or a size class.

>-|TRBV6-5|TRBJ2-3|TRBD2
CASSYSAGTRTDTQYF
TGTGCCAGCAGTTACTCGGCCGGGACTAGGACAGATACGCAGTATTTT
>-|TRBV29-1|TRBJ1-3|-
CSVLPGYSGNTIYF
TGCAGCGTCCTCCCAGGGTACTCTGGAAACACCATATATTTT
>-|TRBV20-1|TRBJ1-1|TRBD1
CSASGDSSMNTEAFF
TGCAGTGCTAGTGGGGACAGTTCCATGAACACTGAAGCTTTCTTT
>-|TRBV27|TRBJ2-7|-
CASSLPYEQYF
TGTGCCAGCAGTCTACCCTACGAGCAGTACTTC
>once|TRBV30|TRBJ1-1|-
CAWSGGQRAFF
TGTGCCTGGAGTGGGGGGCAGAGAGCTTTCTTT
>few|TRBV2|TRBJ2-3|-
CASSQQATSTDTQYF
TGTGCCAGCAGTCAACAGGCCACTAGCACAGATACGCAGTATTTT
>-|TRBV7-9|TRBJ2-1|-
CASSPQGASYNEQFF
TGTGCCAGCAGCCCCCAAGGGGCTAGCTACAATGAGCAGTTCTTC
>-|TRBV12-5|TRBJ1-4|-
CASAPRQGINEKLFF
TGTGCTAGTGCTCCCCGCCAGGGTATTAATGAAAAACTGTTTTTT
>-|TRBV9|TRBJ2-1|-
CASSVAEGSYNEQFF
TGTGCCAGCAGCGTAGCGGAGGGCTCCTACAATGAGCAGTTCTTC
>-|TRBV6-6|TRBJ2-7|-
CASSRLRVDEQYF
TGTGCCAGCAGTCGCCTGCGGGTGGACGAGCAGTACTTC
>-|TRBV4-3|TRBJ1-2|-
CASSQGVRDTVGKGYTF
TGCGCCAGCAGCCAAGGGGTTCGGGACACCGTAGGAAAGGGCTACACCTTC
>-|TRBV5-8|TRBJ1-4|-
CASSSGATNEKLFF
TGTGCCAGCAGCTCAGGGGCAACTAATGAAAAACTGTTTTTT
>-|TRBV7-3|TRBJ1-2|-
CASSKDSSYGYTF
TGTGCCAGCAGCAAGGACAGTTCCTATGGCTACACCTTC
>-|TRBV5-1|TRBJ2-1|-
CASSLASGGNEQFF
TGCGCCAGCAGCTTGGCATCTGGGGGGAATGAGCAGTTCTTC
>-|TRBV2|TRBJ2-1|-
CASRPRRSLDYPFQFF
TGTGCCAGCAGACCAAGACGGAGCCTGGACTACCCCTTTCAGTTCTTC
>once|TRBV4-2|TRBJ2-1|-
CASSQADNEQFF
TGTGCCAGCAGCCAAGCTGACAATGAGCAGTTCTTC
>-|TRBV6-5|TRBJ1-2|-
CASSYHVGGVDYGYTF
TGTGCCAGCAGTTACCACGTAGGGGGGGTGGACTATGGCTACACCTTC
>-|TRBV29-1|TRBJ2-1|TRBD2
CSVDLGLADNEQFF
TGCAGCGTTGATCTTGGACTAGCGGATAATGAGCAGTTCTTC
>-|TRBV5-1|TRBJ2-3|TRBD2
CASSLQPSGDTQYF
TGCGCCAGCAGCTTGCAGCCTAGCGGAGATACGCAGTATTTT
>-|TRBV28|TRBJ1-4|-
CASSSEAKGANEKLFF
TGTGCCAGCAGTTCTGAGGCGAAGGGGGCTAATGAAAAACTGTTTTTT
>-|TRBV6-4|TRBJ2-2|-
CASSTFPGAGELFF
TGTGCCAGCTCCACATTCCCAGGGGCCGGGGAGCTGTTTTTT
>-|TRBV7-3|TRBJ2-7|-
CASSLLRSAYEQYF
TGTGCCAGCAGCTTATTACGCAGCGCCTACGAGCAGTACTTC
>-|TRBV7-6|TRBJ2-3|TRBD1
CASSSPLGQGPTDTQYF
TGTGCCAGCAGCTCCCCCCTCGGACAGGGTCCCACAGATACGCAGTATTTT
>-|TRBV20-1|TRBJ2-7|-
CSALNYYEQYF
TGCAGTGCTCTCAACTACTACGAGCAGTACTTC
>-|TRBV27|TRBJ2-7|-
CASSRSGSYEQYF
TGTGCCAGCAGCCGTAGCGGCTCCTACGAGCAGTACTTC
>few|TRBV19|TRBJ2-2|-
CASRALYLARGGELFF
TGTGCCAGTAGGGCTCTCTATTTGGCTCGGGGCGGGGAGCTGTTTTTT
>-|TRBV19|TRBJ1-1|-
CASGRWNTEAFF
TGTGCCAGTGGTCGGTGGAACACTGAAGCTTTCTTT
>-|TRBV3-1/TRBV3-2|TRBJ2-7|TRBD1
CASSQGGQGLREQYF
TGTGCCAGCAGCCAAGGAGGACAGGGGTTGAGGGAGCAGTACTTC
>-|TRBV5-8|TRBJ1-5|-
CASSSGGLSNQPQHF
TGTGCCAGCAGCTCGGGGGGGCTGTCCAATCAGCCCCAGCATTTT
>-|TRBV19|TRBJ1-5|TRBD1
CASSPDRVANQPQHF
TGTGCCAGTAGCCCGGACAGGGTAGCGAATCAGCCCCAGCATTTT
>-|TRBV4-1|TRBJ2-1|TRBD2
CASSQLPSGSSYNEQFF
TGCGCCAGCAGCCAACTCCCTAGCGGAAGCTCCTACAATGAGCAGTTCTTC
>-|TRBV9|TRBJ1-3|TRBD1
CASTMDRESRGNTIYF
TGTGCCAGCACGATGGACAGGGAGTCGCGGGGAAACACCATATATTTT
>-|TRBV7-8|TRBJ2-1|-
CASSSPMENEQFF
TGTGCCAGCAGCTCCCCGATGGAGAATGAGCAGTTCTTC
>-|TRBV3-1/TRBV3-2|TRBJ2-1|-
CASSPVRRANEQFF
TGTGCCAGCAGCCCCGTGCGCAGGGCCAATGAGCAGTTCTTC
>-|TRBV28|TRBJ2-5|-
CASSLGETDIQETQYF
TGTGCCAGCAGTTTGGGCGAGACAGATATACAAGAGACCCAGTACTTC
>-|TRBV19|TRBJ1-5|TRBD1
CAIADRANQPQHF
TGTGCCATCGCCGACAGGGCGAATCAGCCCCAGCATTTT
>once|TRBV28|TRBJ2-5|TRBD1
CASSRGQGQETQYF
TGTGCCAGCAGCCGGGGACAGGGACAAGAGACCCAGTACTTC
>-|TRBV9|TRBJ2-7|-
CASSGGQGSYEQYF
TGTGCCAGCAGCGGAGGTCAGGGCTCCTACGAGCAGTACTTC
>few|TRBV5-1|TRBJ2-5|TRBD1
CASSLYRQGQETQYF
TGCGCCAGCAGCTTGTATCGACAGGGACAAGAGACCCAGTACTTC
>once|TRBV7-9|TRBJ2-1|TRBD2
CASSLSSGSENNEQFF
TGTGCCAGCAGCTTATCCAGCGGGAGCGAGAACAATGAGCAGTTCTTC
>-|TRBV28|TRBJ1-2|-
CASSPRGANGYTF
TGTGCCAGCAGCCCCCGGGGGGCGAATGGCTACACCTTC
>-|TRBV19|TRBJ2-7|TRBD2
CASSQTSGTDEQYF
TGTGCCAGTTCCCAGACTAGCGGGACCGACGAGCAGTACTTC
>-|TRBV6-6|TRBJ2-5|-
CASSPRDREETQYF
TGTGCCAGCAGTCCGCGGGACAGAGAAGAGACCCAGTACTTC